These 16 T cell receptor beta chains originate from one sample sequenced in a study of early T cells in non-severe SARS-CoV-2 infection. TCRdb analysed the 5' RACE reads with MiXCR anew, one entry per CDR3 protein. The repertoire holds about 83,000 distinct CDR3 sequences, with 10% as singletons. The specimen was whole blood, collected at baseline. All receptors come from an adult who was a healthcare worker with PCR-confirmed SARS-CoV-2 infection or an uninfected control (not recorded which).

This clonotype showed up many times. This sequence joins TRBV3-1 and TRBJ2-6, with D perhaps TRBD1 (6 bases). Trimming took 3 bases from V and 4 from J, leaving 16 bases between them. From germline, CDR1 is LGHDT and CDR2 YNNKEL (reference sequence). The CDR3 is 17 amino acids. The CDR3 nucleotides are TGTGCCAGCAGCCAGTACCAGGGGCGCGTAGGGGCCAACGTCCTGACTTTC. Protein: CASSQYQGRVGANVLTF.

This clonotype occurred a few times. The V and J genes are TRBV29-1 and TRBJ2-1; 8 bases are a match to TRBD2. The CDR3 totals 15 residues. In germline, CDR1 is SQVTM, CDR2 ANQGSEA. V dropped 2 bases and J dropped 5; count of bases not matched to a gene: 8. The CDR3 is CSVEPASGWDNEQFF. In DNA, the CDR3 is TGCAGCGTTGAACCTGCTAGCGGGTGGGACAATGAGCAGTTCTTC.

This clonotype showed up just a few times. The chain couples TRBV28 to TRBJ1-1; TRBD1 matches at 8 bases. Germline V gives CDR1 MDHEN, CDR2 SYDVKM. This CDR3 is built from 16 residues. V lost 5 bases to trimming and J lost 3 bases; unmatched junction nucleotides: 11. Here the CDR3 reads CASSTGQGRTHTEAFF. In nucleotides, the CDR3 is TGTGCCAGCAGTACCGGACAGGGCCGAACCCACACTGAAGCTTTCTTT. The full variable domain, with the rest looked up from reference TRBV28 and TRBJ1-1, is DVKVTQSSRYLVKRTGEKVFLECVQDMDHENMFWYRQDPGLGLRLIYFSYDVKMKEKGDIPEGYSVSREKKERFSLILESASTNQTSMYLCASSTGQGRTHTEAFFGQGTRLTVV.

This clonotype has a count of ten or more. V and J are TRBV30 and TRBJ1-1; D is unresolved. Trimming pared 0 bases from V and 5 bases from J, leaving 13 bases between. This CDR3 spans 14 amino acids. Germline values: CDR1 GTSNPN, CDR2 SVGIG (reference sequence). CDR3 in DNA: TGTGCCTGGAGTGTACATGGGTATGATACTGAAGCTTTCTTT. This sequence encodes CAWSVHGYDTEAFF.

The V call is TRBV28, the J call TRBJ1-2; 8 bases map to TRBD1. This CDR3 has 12 amino acids. Germline CDR1 is MDHEN and CDR2 is SYDVKM. V was pared by 5 bases and J by 7 bases, with 3 bases of the junction left unmatched. The CDR3 DNA reads as TGTGCCAGCAGTCAGGGGGCCTCTGGCTACACCTTC. Amino acid sequence: CASSQGASGYTF.

This clonotype was observed a few times. The J gene is TRBJ1-5, the V gene TRBV10-3; D is unclear. Germline V gene sequence: CDR1 ENHRY, CDR2 SYGVKD. Trimming took 2 bases from V and 4 from J, leaving 3 bases between them. The CDR3 contains 12 residues. For the CDR3, the DNA is TGTGCCATCAGTGAGACAAATCAGCCCCAGCATTTT. It yields the protein CAISETNQPQHF.

J is TRBJ1-1 and V is TRBV29-1; D is undetermined. The CDR3 has 11 amino acids. The germline CDR1 and CDR2 sequences are SQVTM and ANQGSEA. The V and J ends lost 7 bases and 2 bases respectively, with 8 bases between them. CDR3 region: CSGLENTEAFF. DNA for the CDR3: TGCAGCGGACTGGAAAACACTGAAGCTTTCTTT.

This chain uses TRBV2 with TRBJ2-3, with a possible D match to TRBD2 (6 bases). Trimming cost V 1 base and J 6 bases, with 11 bases left between them. CDR3 size: 14 residues. CDR1 SNHLY and CDR2 FYNNEI come from the germline V gene. As DNA, the CDR3 is TGTGCCAGCAGTGAAGGACTAGGGCGGGATACGCAGTATTTT. It codes for CASSEGLGRDTQYF. Complete variable domain (other parts from reference TRBV2 and TRBJ2-3): EPEVTQTPSHQVTQMGQEVILRCVPISNHLYFYWYRQILGQKVEFLVSFYNNEISEKSEIFDDQFSVERPDGSNFTLKIRSTKLEDSAMYFCASSEGLGRDTQYFGPGTRLTVL.

The table lists this clonotype with a few counts. This rearrangement joins TRBV6-1 to TRBJ2-5; 8 positions match TRBD2. V was clipped by 8 bases and J by 6 bases; unmatched bases: 11. In germline, CDR1 is MNHNS, CDR2 SASEGT. The CDR3 is 14 amino acids. CDR3: CASLLGTSEKTQYF. The CDR3 coding sequence is TGTGCCAGCCTACTCGGGACTAGTGAAAAGACCCAGTACTTC.

This clonotype has just a few counts. This chain uses TRBV12-3 or TRBV12-4 with TRBJ1-3; no clear D gene. This CDR3 is 13 amino acids long. V was clipped by 7 bases and J by 0 bases, with 7 bases between them. As DNA, the CDR3 is TGTGCCAGCAATCCGGTCTCTGGAAACACCATATATTTT. Amino acid sequence: CASNPVSGNTIYF.

The V gene is TRBV5-4, the J gene TRBJ2-3; TRBD1 aligns across 7 bases. The V and J ends lost 3 bases and 3 bases, in that order; junction bases with no gene match: 7. CDR1 is SGHNT, CDR2 YYREEE, per germline (reference sequence). The CDR3 extends over 15 amino acids. The CDR3, as DNA: TGTGCCAGCAGCTCCCGACAGGGCCCTACAGATACGCAGTATTTT. This sequence encodes CASSSRQGPTDTQYF.

This clonotype was counted many times. J is TRBJ2-7 and V is TRBV20-1, with 10 bases lining up with TRBD1. This CDR3 contains 14 residues. V lost 5 bases and J lost 5; bases outside the gene matches: 9. Germline V gene lookup returns CDR1 DFQATT and CDR2 SNEGSKA (reference sequence). The CDR3 nucleotides are TGCAGTGCTTCGAGGACAGGGGGAACGGACGAGCAGTACTTC. Its protein product is CSASRTGGTDEQYF.

This clonotype was counted at least ten times. The rearrangement joins TRBV20-1 to TRBJ2-1; 13 bases map to TRBD2. The J segment lost 9 bases and the V segment lost 6 bases, leaving 8 bases of the junction unmatched. CDR1 is DFQATT, CDR2 SNEGSKA, per germline (reference sequence). CDR3 length: 14 amino acids. The CDR3 nucleotides are TGCAGTGCCCGAGGACTAGCGGGAGATGGTGAGCAGTTCTTC. Protein product: CSARGLAGDGEQFF.

This clonotype appeared a few times. The chain is built from TRBV19 and TRBJ1-2; D gene unclear. The germline CDR1 and CDR2 sequences are LNHDA and SQIVND (reference sequence). V shed 7 bases and J shed 6 bases, with 18 bases lying between them. The CDR3 is 14 residues long. In nucleotides, the CDR3 is TGTGCCAGTAACGTCGGCCAGGCAATAAATGGCTACACCTTC. This sequence encodes CASNVGQAINGYTF.

This clonotype was detected many times. The V call is TRBV11-1, the J call TRBJ2-3; 12 positions match TRBD2. CDR3 size: 17 residues. Germline V CDR1 and CDR2: SGHAT, FQDESV (reference sequence). Trimming removed 5 bases from V and 2 bases from J; junction bases left unmatched: 8. CDR3 sequence: CASSERLAGEATDTQYF. In DNA form, the CDR3 reads TGTGCCAGCAGCGAGAGACTAGCGGGAGAGGCCACAGATACGCAGTATTTT.

This clonotype was observed a handful of times. This chain joins TRBV21-1 and TRBJ2-7; the table's D call of TRBD1 was not tested on the DNA. TRBV21-1 is given as a pseudogene. The CDR3 is 17 residues long. CDR3 sequence (DNA): TGTGCCAGCAGCAAGTCAATCGAGGGACAGGTACTCTACGAGCAGTACTTC. It codes for CASSKSIEGQVLYEQYF.